These 6 T cell receptor beta chains were all obtained from the same sample, sequenced in a study of blood T cell repertoires in COVID-19. The table came from immunoSEQ multiplex PCR; TCRdb's copy has only in-frame clones and leaves some out. This sample has a few hundred thousand clones; 83% occur once, and the top ten carry around 1.3%. Sequenced sample: peripheral blood. Receptor source: a woman aged 25 to 39 with COVID-19, enrolled during active disease.

This clone was found once. The chain recombines TRBV6-2 or TRBV6-3 with TRBJ1-2; perhaps TRBD1 as D (6 bases). V lost 0 bases to trimming and J lost 8 bases, with 19 bases between them. The CDR3 totals 16 residues. The germline V gene encodes CDR1 MNHEY and CDR2 SVGEGT. CDR3: CASSYSQTGPLRGYTF. In DNA form, the CDR3 reads TGTGCCAGCAGTTACTCACAGACAGGACCCTTACGAGGCTACACCTTC.

The gene calls are TRBV7-7 and TRBJ2-1; 11 bases are a match to TRBD2. V lost 2 bases and J lost 2; bases outside the gene matches: 8. The CDR3 runs 18 residues. Germline V CDR1 and CDR2: SSHAT, FNYEAQ (reference sequence). CDR3 coding DNA: TGTGCCAGCAGCTTAACGTTAGCGGGAGGGCCGCCCTACAATGAGCAGTTCTTC. Translation gives CASSLTLAGGPPYNEQFF.

This clone was seen a single time. CDR3 region: CASSLEGGPSQETQYF. CDR3 coding DNA: TGCGCCAGCAGCTTGGAGGGAGGGCCATCCCAAGAGACCCAGTACTTC. The genes are TRBV5-1 and TRBJ2-5, with TRBD2 matching 7 bases. V dropped 0 bases and J dropped 1; count of bases not matched to a gene: 6. The germline V gene has CDR1 SGHRS and CDR2 YFSETQ. The CDR3 has 16 amino acids.

This clone has just a few counts. V and J are TRBV2 and TRBJ2-7; the match to TRBD1 covers 10 bases. Looked up from germline, CDR1 is SNHLY and CDR2 is FYNNEI. The CDR3 extends over 18 amino acids. With 2 bases clipped from V and 4 bases from J, the junction kept 14 bases outside the gene matches. CDR3 nucleotide sequence: TGTGCCAGCAGTGAAAGGGGGGCGGGACAGGGGACATCTTACGAGCAGTACTTC. This codes for CASSERGAGQGTSYEQYF.

The gene calls are TRBV5-6 and TRBJ2-7; 12 bases agree with TRBD2. V trimming: 4 bases; J trimming: 7 bases; junction bases outside the gene matches: 9. This CDR3 region has 15 residues. Germline lookup yields CDR1 SGHDT and CDR2 YYEEEE. Written as DNA, the CDR3 is TGTGCCAGCAGCCCGGACGGGGGGACTAGCGGGGAGCAGTACTTC. Its translation: CASSPDGGTSGEQYF.

The chain carries TRBV2 and TRBJ2-1; D might be TRBD2 (6 bases). The ends were cut back, 4 bases at V and 6 bases at J, with 16 bases in the middle. The CDR3 loop spans 15 amino acids. Germline V lookup: CDR1 SNHLY, CDR2 FYNNEI. Written as DNA, the CDR3 is TGTGCCAGCAGTGCATACCCTGGGGGGACCAATGAGCAGTTCTTC. It codes for CASSAYPGGTNEQFF.